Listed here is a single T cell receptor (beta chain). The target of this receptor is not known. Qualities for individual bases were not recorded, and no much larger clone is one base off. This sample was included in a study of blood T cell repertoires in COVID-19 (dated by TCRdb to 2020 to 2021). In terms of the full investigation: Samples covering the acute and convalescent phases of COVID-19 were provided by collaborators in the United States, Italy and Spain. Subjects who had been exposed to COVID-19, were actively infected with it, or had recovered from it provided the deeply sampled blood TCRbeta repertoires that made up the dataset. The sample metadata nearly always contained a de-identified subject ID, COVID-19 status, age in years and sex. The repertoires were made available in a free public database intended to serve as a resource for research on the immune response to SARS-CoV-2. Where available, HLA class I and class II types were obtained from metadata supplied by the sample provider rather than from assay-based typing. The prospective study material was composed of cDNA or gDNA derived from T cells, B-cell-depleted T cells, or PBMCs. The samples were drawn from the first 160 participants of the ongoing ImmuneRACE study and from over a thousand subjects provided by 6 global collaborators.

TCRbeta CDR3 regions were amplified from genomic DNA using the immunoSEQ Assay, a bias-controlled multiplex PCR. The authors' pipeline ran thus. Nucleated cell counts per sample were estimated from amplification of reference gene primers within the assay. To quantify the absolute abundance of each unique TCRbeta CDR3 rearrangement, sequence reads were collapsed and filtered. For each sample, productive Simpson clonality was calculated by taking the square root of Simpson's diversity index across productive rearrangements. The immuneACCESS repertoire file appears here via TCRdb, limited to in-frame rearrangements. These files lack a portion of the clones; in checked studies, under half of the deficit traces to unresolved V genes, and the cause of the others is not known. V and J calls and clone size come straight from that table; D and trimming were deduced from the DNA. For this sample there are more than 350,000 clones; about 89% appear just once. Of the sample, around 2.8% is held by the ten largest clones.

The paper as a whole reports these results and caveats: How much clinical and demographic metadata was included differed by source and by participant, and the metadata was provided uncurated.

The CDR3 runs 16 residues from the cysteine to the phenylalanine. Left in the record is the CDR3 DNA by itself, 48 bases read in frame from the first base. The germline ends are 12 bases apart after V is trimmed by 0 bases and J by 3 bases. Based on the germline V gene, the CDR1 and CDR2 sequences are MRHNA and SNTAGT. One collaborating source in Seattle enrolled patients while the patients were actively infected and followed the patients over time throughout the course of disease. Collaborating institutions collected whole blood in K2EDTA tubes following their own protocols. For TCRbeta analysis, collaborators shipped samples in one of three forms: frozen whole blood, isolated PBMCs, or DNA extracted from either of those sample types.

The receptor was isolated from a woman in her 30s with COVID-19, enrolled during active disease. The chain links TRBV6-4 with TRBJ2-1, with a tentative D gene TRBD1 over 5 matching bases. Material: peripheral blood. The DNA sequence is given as TGTGCCAGCAGTGACTCGGTAGGGGTAAGCTACAATGAGCAGTTCTTC. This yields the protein CASSDSVGVSYNEQFF.